These T cell receptor beta chains were read from a single sample in a study of T-cell reconstitution after alpha-beta-depleted transplantation in children. TCRdb fed the PCR reads into MiXCR, producing one record per CDR3 protein. The sample has some 190,000 distinct CDR3 sequences; approximately 12% are singletons. The sample consisted of PBMCs, taken before TCRalphabeta/CD19-depleted stem cell transplant. These receptors were taken from a boy aged 2 to 10 with acute myeloid leukemia, due to receive a stem cell transplant. The CDR3 runs from the conserved cysteine through the conserved F or W. A D gene is named only where the DNA matches it firmly. Clone size is not always given. Where it is, it says once, few, many or a class for expanded clones.

abundance: many
len: 16
j_gene: TRBJ2-3
v_gene: TRBV7-2
d_gene: NA
CDR3nt: TGTGCCAGCAGCCCGACCGGGACAATGGGAGGAGATACGCAGTATTTT
CDR3aa: CASSPTGTMGGDTQYF

abundance: many
len: 15
j_gene: TRBJ2-1
v_gene: TRBV2
d_gene: TRBD1
CDR3nt: TGTGCCAGCAGATTAGACAGGGCAATATACAATGAGCAGTTCTTC
CDR3aa: CASRLDRAIYNEQFF

abundance: many
len: 14
j_gene: TRBJ2-7
v_gene: TRBV5-1
d_gene: TRBD2
CDR3nt: TGCGCCAGCAGCTTGAGCGGGGACTCCTACGAGCAGTACTTC
CDR3aa: CASSLSGDSYEQYF

abundance: many
len: 16
j_gene: TRBJ2-2
v_gene: TRBV12-3/TRBV12-4
d_gene: NA
CDR3nt: TGTGCCATCAAGGCCCTAGTAGCGAAATCCACCGGGGAGCTGTTTTTT
CDR3aa: CAIKALVAKSTGELFF

abundance: many
len: 13
j_gene: TRBJ2-3
v_gene: TRBV10-1
d_gene: NA
CDR3nt: TGCGCCAGCAGTGAATCCCGGACGGGTGCGCAGTATTTT
CDR3aa: CASSESRTGAQYF

abundance: NA
len: 15
j_gene: TRBJ2-7
v_gene: TRBV27
d_gene: TRBD1
CDR3nt: TGTGCCAGCAGCTCGACTGGGGACAGGTCCTACGAGCAGTACTTC
CDR3aa: CASSSTGDRSYEQYF

abundance: many
len: 15
j_gene: TRBJ1-3
v_gene: TRBV24-1
d_gene: NA
CDR3nt: TGTGCCACCAGCCCCCTCGACACGTCTGGAAACACCATATATTTT
CDR3aa: CATSPLDTSGNTIYF

abundance: many
len: 14
j_gene: TRBJ2-3
v_gene: TRBV2
d_gene: TRBD2
CDR3nt: TGTGCCAGCAGCGAGCGGGAGTTGATAGATACGCAGTATTTT
CDR3aa: CASSERELIDTQYF

abundance: many
len: 13
j_gene: TRBJ1-2
v_gene: TRBV2
d_gene: NA
CDR3nt: TGTGCCAGCAGTGAACAGCATAACTATGGCTACACCTTC
CDR3aa: CASSEQHNYGYTF

abundance: few
len: 14
j_gene: TRBJ1-2
v_gene: TRBV19
d_gene: NA
CDR3nt: TGTGCCAGTAGCGCCGGGGCTGCGAACTATGGCTACACCTTC
CDR3aa: CASSAGAANYGYTF

abundance: many
len: 15
j_gene: TRBJ1-4
v_gene: TRBV20-1
d_gene: NA
CDR3nt: TGCAGTGCTAGGCCCCCGGGACGTCCTAATGAAAAACTGTTTTTT
CDR3aa: CSARPPGRPNEKLFF

abundance: few
len: 14
j_gene: TRBJ2-3
v_gene: TRBV28
d_gene: NA
CDR3nt: TGTGCCAGCAGTTACCAATCTAGTGCAGATACGCAGTATTTT
CDR3aa: CASSYQSSADTQYF

abundance: NA
len: 16
j_gene: TRBJ1-5
v_gene: TRBV4-1
d_gene: NA
CDR3nt: TGCGCCAGCAGCCAAGGAGGTCAGAATAGCAATCAGCCCCAGCATTTT
CDR3aa: CASSQGGQNSNQPQHF

abundance: many
len: 15
j_gene: TRBJ1-6
v_gene: TRBV28
d_gene: NA
CDR3nt: TGTGCCAGCAGTTTCCAGGTTTCCTATAATTCACCCCTCCACTTT
CDR3aa: CASSFQVSYNSPLHF

abundance: many
len: 12
j_gene: TRBJ1-5
v_gene: TRBV20-1
d_gene: NA
CDR3nt: TGCAGTGCTTCCCTTCCCCTACAGCCCCAGCATTTT
CDR3aa: CSASLPLQPQHF

abundance: many
len: 10
j_gene: TRBJ2-1
v_gene: TRBV20-1
d_gene: NA
CDR3nt: TGCAGTGCTACTTGGAATGAGCAGTTCTTC
CDR3aa: CSATWNEQFF

abundance: many
len: 16
j_gene: TRBJ2-6
v_gene: TRBV29-1
d_gene: TRBD1
CDR3nt: TGCAGCGTTGTCCCGGGACAGGGCTCCGGGGCCAACGTCCTGACTTTC
CDR3aa: CSVVPGQGSGANVLTF